These 27 T cell receptor beta chains were sequenced from one sample in a study of blood T cell repertoires in COVID-19. Assay: immunoSEQ multiplex PCR; the TCRdb copy retains only in-frame clones and omits some. The sample has about 370,000 clones, more than 80% seen once. Sequencing was performed on peripheral blood. All receptors derive from a woman aged 30 to 39 with COVID-19, enrolled during active disease.

The chain has TRBV2 and TRBJ2-7, with D perhaps TRBD1 (6 bases). CDR3 size: 14 residues. Germline-derived CDR1 and CDR2 are SNHLY and FYNNEI. The V gene lost 6 bases and the J gene lost 0 bases, with 12 bases spanning the gap. This chain's CDR3 is CASRGPDSSYEQYF. CDR3 nucleotides: TGTGCCAGCAGGGGTCCGGACAGCTCCTACGAGCAGTACTTC.

This chain uses TRBV3-1 (or the pseudogene TRBV3-2) with TRBJ2-1; tentative D call: TRBD2 (6 bases). Per the germline V gene, CDR1 is LGHDT and CDR2 is YNNKEL (reference sequence). Trimming pared 0 bases from V and 7 bases from J, leaving 13 bases between. The CDR3 loop spans 15 amino acids. The CDR3 DNA reads TGTGCCAGCAGCCAAGAGTCCCTAGCGAGGAATGAGCAGTTCTTC. It translates to CASSQESLARNEQFF.

This chain connects TRBV7-8 to TRBJ2-7; TRBD1 agrees at 8 bases. This CDR3 spans 15 amino acids. Germline V gives CDR1 SGHVS, CDR2 FQNEAQ. Losses at the gene ends were 1 base for V and 2 bases for J; bases not matched to a gene: 4. This CDR3 reads CASSLDKTGAYEQYF. The CDR3 DNA reads TGTGCCAGCAGCTTAGATAAGACAGGGGCCTACGAGCAGTACTTC.

The rearrangement joins TRBV7-2 to TRBJ2-7, with D possibly being TRBD1 (6 bases). The CDR3 length is 14 residues. V gave up 4 bases and J gave up 2 bases, with 12 bases separating them. Germline lookup yields CDR1 SGHTA and CDR2 FQGNSA. CDR3 in amino acids: CASSSQQGPYEQYF. CDR3 nucleotide sequence: TGTGCCAGCAGCTCCCAGCAGGGGCCCTACGAGCAGTACTTC. Looking up the rest from reference TRBV7-2 and TRBJ2-7 gives the full variable domain: GAGVSQSPSNKVTEKGKDVELRCDPISGHTALYWYRQSLGQGLEFLIYFQGNSAPDKSGLPSDRFSAERTGGSVSTLTIQRTQQEDSAVYLCASSSQQGPYEQYFGPGTRLTVT.

V usage is TRBV30 and J usage is TRBJ2-1; tentative D call: TRBD1 (6 bases). This CDR3 spans 13 amino acids. V was pared by 5 bases and J by 7 bases, with 15 bases between. CDR1 GTSNPN and CDR2 SVGIG come from the germline V gene (reference sequence). This CDR3 is CAWAAGVPNEQFF. Here the CDR3 DNA reads TGTGCCTGGGCCGCAGGGGTACCAAATGAGCAGTTCTTC.

This chain connects TRBV5-1 to TRBJ2-7, with TRBD2 identical over 8 bases. Germline V gives CDR1 SGHRS, CDR2 YFSETQ. The CDR3 spans 15 residues. With 2 bases clipped from V and 6 bases from J, the junction kept 10 bases outside the gene matches. The CDR3 coding sequence is TGCGCCAGCAGCTTCTCGCGGGGGGCCCCAAGCGAGCAGTACTTC. It codes for CASSFSRGAPSEQYF.

J is TRBJ2-1 and V is TRBV3-1 (or the pseudogene TRBV3-2); 12 bases are a match to TRBD2. CDR3 length: 16 amino acids. The junction had 7 bases not matched to a gene; V was cut back by 1 base and J by 9 bases. Germline V gene data show CDR1 as LGHDT and CDR2 as YNNKEL (reference sequence). This CDR3 is CASSQGLAGGPSEQFF. The CDR3 coding sequence is TGTGCCAGCAGCCAAGGTCTAGCGGGAGGGCCGAGTGAGCAGTTCTTC.

This sequence joins TRBV28 and TRBJ2-7; D is ambiguous. In germline, CDR1 is MDHEN, CDR2 SYDVKM. The V end lost 1 base, the J end lost 7 bases, and 8 bases lay between the germline ends. CDR3 length: 12 residues. CDR3 sequence reads: CASSLYGREQYV. In DNA form, the CDR3 reads TGTGCCAGCAGTTTATATGGTCGGGAGCAGTACGTC.

This clone was observed a single time. The V call is TRBV24-1, the J call TRBJ2-1; 8 bases line up with TRBD1. V shed 3 bases and J 3 bases; nucleotides not matched to a gene: 15. CDR1 and CDR2 (germline): KGHDR, SFDVKD. The CDR3 sequence is 19 residues long. CDR3 coding DNA: TGTGCCACCAGTGATCTTGACGTTTGGGGGACAGGTGGCTACAATGAGCAGTTCTTC. The encoded protein is CATSDLDVWGTGGYNEQFF.

This chain joins TRBV28 and TRBJ1-4; a weak D match, TRBD1 (6 bases). Looked up from germline, CDR1 is MDHEN and CDR2 is SYDVKM. V lost 6 bases and J 8 bases, leaving 19 bases between the germline ends. The CDR3 is 15 residues long. CDR3 amino acids: CASSPSDRIMEKLFF. In DNA form, the CDR3 reads TGTGCCAGCAGCCCTTCGGACAGAATTATGGAAAAACTGTTTTTT.

This chain connects TRBV19 to TRBJ1-2; D is uncertain. This CDR3 region has 14 residues. Per the germline V gene, CDR1 is LNHDA and CDR2 is SQIVND (reference sequence). V lost 5 bases and J 5 bases, leaving 15 bases between the germline ends. CDR3: CASSRERPVYGYTF. CDR3 DNA: TGTGCCAGTAGTCGGGAGAGGCCCGTGTATGGCTACACCTTC.

The V call is TRBV7-9, the J call TRBJ1-1; D possibly corresponds to TRBD1 (6 bases). CDR3 length: 17 amino acids. CDR1 is SEHNR, CDR2 FQNEAQ, per germline (reference sequence). The ends were cut back, 6 bases at V and 7 bases at J, with 27 bases in the middle. CDR3 region: CASRQFRGAGGYNEAFF. The CDR3 DNA follows: TGTGCCAGCAGGCAATTCAGGGGCGCGGGGGGTTATAATGAAGCTTTCTTT.

The rearrangement links TRBV5-1 to TRBJ1-1; 7 bases line up with TRBD1. CDR3 length: 14 amino acids. Germline values: CDR1 SGHRS, CDR2 YFSETQ. J was trimmed by 4 bases and V by 0 bases; bases with no gene match: 3. CDR3 nucleotide sequence: TGCGCCAGCAGCTTGGTTCCAGGGGGCACTGAAGCTTTCTTT. Translation gives CASSLVPGGTEAFF.

The CDR3 spells CASSRYVMSGTEAFF. In DNA, the CDR3 is TGTGCCAGCAGTCGGTACGTAATGTCGGGGACTGAAGCTTTCTTT. V and J are TRBV28 and TRBJ1-1; D ambiguous. From germline, CDR1 is MDHEN and CDR2 SYDVKM. The length of the CDR3 is 15 residues. Trimming removed 5 bases from V and 5 bases from J, with 18 bases in between.

The chain has TRBV5-6 and TRBJ2-3; 14 bases are shared with TRBD2. CDR3 length: 17 residues. The germline gives CDR1 SGHDT, CDR2 YYEEEE. The J segment lost 6 bases and the V segment lost 4 bases, leaving 10 bases of the junction unmatched. CDR3 coding DNA: TGTGCCAGCAGCCCCTGGACTAGCGGGAGGTACGTGGATACGCAGTATTTT. Encoded protein: CASSPWTSGRYVDTQYF.

DNA for the CDR3: TGTGCCAGCAGTTTGGACAGGGGATTCACAGATACGCAGTATTTT. It encodes CASSLDRGFTDTQYF. The J gene is TRBJ2-3, the V gene TRBV27; 9 bases match TRBD1. The CDR3 is 15 amino acids. V was pared by 3 bases and J by 2 bases, with 3 bases of the junction left unmatched. Per the germline V gene, CDR1 is MNHEY and CDR2 is SMNVEV (reference sequence).

The chain uses TRBV28 and TRBJ2-7; TRBD1 aligns across 11 bases. Per germline, CDR1 MDHEN and CDR2 SYDVKM. There are 15 residues in the CDR3. J gave up 3 bases and V 5 bases, and 6 bases lay outside the gene matches. The CDR3 bases are TGTGCCAGCAGTCGGACAGGGGGCTTTCTCTACGAGCAGTACTTC. Protein: CASSRTGGFLYEQYF.

The chain joins TRBV5-1 to TRBJ2-2; TRBD1 aligns across 7 bases. The germline CDR1 and CDR2 sequences are SGHRS and YFSETQ. The CDR3 runs 16 residues. V shed 0 bases and J 5 bases; nucleotides not matched to a gene: 7. The CDR3 sequence is CASSLAATGRTGELFF. The CDR3 DNA reads as TGCGCCAGCAGCTTGGCAGCGACAGGGCGGACCGGGGAGCTGTTTTTT.

The V and J genes are TRBV7-2 and TRBJ2-7; 8 bases fit TRBD2. Germline V gene sequence: CDR1 SGHTA, CDR2 FQGNSA. CDR3 size: 17 residues. V was pared by 2 bases and J by 6 bases, with 15 bases of the junction left unmatched. CDR3 sequence reads: CASSLYGGGTPKGEQYV. DNA of the CDR3: TGTGCCAGCAGCTTATACGGGGGGGGGACTCCAAAGGGCGAGCAGTACGTC.

The chain joins TRBV3-1 (or the pseudogene TRBV3-2) to TRBJ2-5, with D maybe TRBD2 (5 bases). Germline assignment: CDR1 LGHDT and CDR2 YNNKEL (reference sequence). This CDR3 has 14 amino acids. V was trimmed by 0 bases and J by 5 bases, leaving 10 bases between them. CDR3 region: CASSQDLRGETQYF. The CDR3 coding sequence is TGTGCCAGCAGCCAAGATTTACGAGGGGAGACCCAGTACTTC.

The V call is TRBV14, the J call TRBJ2-3; D is unresolved. The CDR3 has 14 residues. Germline V gene lookup returns CDR1 SGHDN and CDR2 FVKESK. V was trimmed by 0 bases and J by 4 bases, leaving 8 bases between them. The CDR3 DNA is TGTGCCAGCAGCCAAGACCGGGTCCCAGATACGCAGTATTTT. Protein product: CASSQDRVPDTQYF.

This clone was detected once. This chain uses TRBV11-3 with TRBJ2-3, with D perhaps TRBD1 (5 bases). The CDR3 sequence is 15 residues long. Trimming stripped 1 base from V and 2 bases from J, with 10 bases between. The germline CDR1 and CDR2 sequences are SGHNT and YENEEA. The CDR3 nucleotides read TGTGCCAGCAGCTTAGGGCAGGGCAACACAGATACGCAGTATTTT. This encodes CASSLGQGNTDTQYF.

This chain joins TRBV5-6 and TRBJ1-2, with D tentatively TRBD1 (6 bases). Trimming took 6 bases from V and 2 from J, leaving 20 bases between them. Germline V gene sequence: CDR1 SGHDT, CDR2 YYEEEE. This CDR3 region has 16 residues. The CDR3 here is CASTILNRVLNYGYTF. The CDR3 bases are TGTGCCAGCACCATACTCAACAGGGTTCTGAACTATGGCTACACCTTC.

CDR3 bases: TGTGCCAGCCAGCAGGGGGAGACCCAGTACTTC. Encoded protein: CASQQGETQYF. This chain links TRBV7-9 with TRBJ2-5; a possible D gene is TRBD1 (6 bases). The CDR3 covers 11 residues. Germline V gene data show CDR1 as SEHNR and CDR2 as FQNEAQ (reference sequence). V lost 8 bases and J 5 bases, leaving 9 bases between the germline ends.

This chain links TRBV2 with TRBJ2-6, with 7 bases matching TRBD1. This CDR3 comprises 16 residues. Trimming cost V 10 bases and J 1 base; bases outside gene matches: 10. Germline loops: CDR1 SNHLY, CDR2 FYNNEI. CDR3 nucleotides: TGTGCCACCCAAACAAAGGGACAGTCTGGGGCCAACGTCCTGACTTTC. This codes for CATQTKGQSGANVLTF.

The chain is built from TRBV5-1 and TRBJ1-1, with a weak D call TRBD1 (6 bases). This CDR3 region has 13 residues. V was shortened by 3 bases and J by 9 bases, with 15 bases between the two germline ends. Germline CDR1 reads SGHRS; CDR2 reads YFSETQ. The chain's CDR3 is CASSSDSTGKAFF. In nucleotides, the CDR3 is TGCGCCAGCAGCTCGGACAGCACTGGGAAAGCTTTCTTT.

The V and J genes are TRBV5-8 and TRBJ2-1; TRBD1 matches at 7 bases. Germline CDR1 is SGHTS and CDR2 is YDEGEE. The CDR3 length is 14 residues. After removal of 2 bases from V and 10 bases from J, the junction contained 9 bases not matched to a gene. CDR3 residues: CASSFYGTAIEQFF. CDR3 coding DNA: TGTGCCAGCAGCTTTTATGGGACAGCAATAGAGCAGTTCTTC.